These T cell receptor beta chains were read from a single sample in a study of shared clonotypes between healthy human individuals. Generated by immunoSEQ multiplex PCR, the TCRdb table keeps only in-frame clones and is missing some. The data show about 2.4 million clones, around nine tenths seen once. Sequencing was carried out using naive CD4+ T cells sorted from blood. These receptors originate from a man between 18 and 29 years old in good health. CDR3s include the opening cysteine and the closing phenylalanine or tryptophan. A D gene is named only where the DNA matches it firmly. Clone size is stated in some rows and not others, as once, few, many or a class when expanded.

v_gene	abundance	d_gene	j_gene	CDR3nt	CDR3aa
TRBV11-1	NA	NA	TRBJ1-6	TGTGCCAGCAGCTCATCCGCCCAAGGCGGTACCAATAATTCACCCCTCCACTTT	CASSSSAQGGTNNSPLHF
TRBV6-6	NA	NA	TRBJ2-7	TGTGCCAGCAGGAAGGGAGGAACCTACGAGCAGTACTTC	CASRKGGTYEQYF
TRBV4-2	NA	NA	TRBJ1-2	TGTGCCAGCAGCCAAGAGGGGACCGCCCAATCCTATGGCTACACCTTC	CASSQEGTAQSYGYTF
TRBV5-1	NA	NA	TRBJ2-3	TGCGCCAGCAGCTTGGAAGTTTCGGGACCCACAGATACGCAGTATTTT	CASSLEVSGPTDTQYF
TRBV9	NA	TRBD1	TRBJ2-1	TGTGCCAGCAGCGAAGGGACAGGGGGCGCTGAATACAATGAGCAGTTCTTC	CASSEGTGGAEYNEQFF
TRBV4-3	once	NA	TRBJ2-1	TGCGCCAGCAGCCAAGATTCGTCAGCCGGCTATGCCTACAATGAGCAGTTCTTC	CASSQDSSAGYAYNEQFF
TRBV5-1	NA	NA	TRBJ2-2	TGCGCCAGCAGCCTGGCGGGACCAACCGGGGAGCTGTTTTTT	CASSLAGPTGELFF
TRBV18	NA	TRBD1	TRBJ1-5	TGTGCCAGCTCACCACCAGGGACAGGTTCTCAGCCCCAGCATTTT	CASSPPGTGSQPQHF
TRBV6-5	NA	TRBD1	TRBJ2-2	TGTGCCAGCAGTATCCGGGACAGGGGGACCGGGGAGCTGTTTTTT	CASSIRDRGTGELFF
TRBV5-6	NA	NA	TRBJ2-7	TGTGCCAGCAGCTTGGTTAACTGGGATGAGGACTTC	CASSLVNWDEDF
TRBV28	few	TRBD1	TRBJ2-7	TGTGCCAGCAGTCTCGGACAGGGGACCTACGAGCAGTACTTC	CASSLGQGTYEQYF
TRBV5-1	NA	NA	TRBJ1-3	TGCGCCAGCAGCTTGGGTCAGGATTACTCTGGAAACACCATATATTTT	CASSLGQDYSGNTIYF
TRBV9	NA	TRBD1	TRBJ1-4	TGTGCCAGCAGCGTAGAGGCAGGGGGCAGTACTAATGAAAAACTGTTTTTT	CASSVEAGGSTNEKLFF
TRBV7-3	NA	TRBD1	TRBJ1-6	TGTGCCAGCAGCTTGGACAGGGACTATTCACCCCTCCACTTT	CASSLDRDYSPLHF
TRBV18	NA	NA	TRBJ1-1	TGTGCCAGCTCCCGTAATGAGGGCGGACTGAACACTGAAGCTTTCTTT	CASSRNEGGLNTEAFF
TRBV18	NA	NA	TRBJ1-5	TGTGCCAGCTCACCCGACGGGATTCAGCCCCAGCATTTT	CASSPDGIQPQHF
TRBV5-1	NA	TRBD1	TRBJ1-1	TGCGCCAGCAGCGTGGACAGGCAGAACACTGAAGCTTTCTTT	CASSVDRQNTEAFF
TRBV19	NA	NA	TRBJ2-7	TGTGCCAGTAGTATCTTCGGGGAAGGGTACTACGAGCAGTACTTC	CASSIFGEGYYEQYF
TRBV7-2	NA	NA	TRBJ1-2	TGTGCCAGCAGCCCCCAAGAGGGGAACTATGGCTACACCTTC	CASSPQEGNYGYTF
TRBV18	NA	NA	TRBJ1-1	TGTGCCAGCTCACCGCAAGAGGGTCCCACTGAAGCTTTCTTT	CASSPQEGPTEAFF
TRBV2	NA	NA	TRBJ2-6	TGTGCCAGCAGTACACAGGGAGCTGGGGCCAACGTCCTGACTTTC	CASSTQGAGANVLTF
TRBV7-2	NA	NA	TRBJ2-5	TGTGCCAGCAGCCTAACAGAGACCCAGTACTTC	CASSLTETQYF